This TCR beta chain was retrieved from a study of T cells in localized non-small cell lung cancer. Deletions cut 0 bases from V and 1 base from J, with 14 bases between. CDR1 is SQVTM and CDR2 is ANQGSEA in the germline V gene. The CDR3 sequence is 16 residues long. The data were produced by immunoSEQ multiplex PCR, yet TCRdb's version contains in-frame clones alone and is incomplete. Here the sample spans over 70,000 clones, roughly nine tenths being singletons. The chain combines TRBV29-1 with TRBJ2-3, with D hard to call. The sequencing used peripheral blood, collected before any cancer treatment. The sequence was collected from a male donor at least 60 years old with stage III squamous cell lung carcinoma. CDR3 nucleotide sequence: TGCAGCGTTGAAGACCCCGCTCAGTTTGGCACAGATACGCAGTATTTT. Its protein product is CSVEDPAQFGTDTQYF.